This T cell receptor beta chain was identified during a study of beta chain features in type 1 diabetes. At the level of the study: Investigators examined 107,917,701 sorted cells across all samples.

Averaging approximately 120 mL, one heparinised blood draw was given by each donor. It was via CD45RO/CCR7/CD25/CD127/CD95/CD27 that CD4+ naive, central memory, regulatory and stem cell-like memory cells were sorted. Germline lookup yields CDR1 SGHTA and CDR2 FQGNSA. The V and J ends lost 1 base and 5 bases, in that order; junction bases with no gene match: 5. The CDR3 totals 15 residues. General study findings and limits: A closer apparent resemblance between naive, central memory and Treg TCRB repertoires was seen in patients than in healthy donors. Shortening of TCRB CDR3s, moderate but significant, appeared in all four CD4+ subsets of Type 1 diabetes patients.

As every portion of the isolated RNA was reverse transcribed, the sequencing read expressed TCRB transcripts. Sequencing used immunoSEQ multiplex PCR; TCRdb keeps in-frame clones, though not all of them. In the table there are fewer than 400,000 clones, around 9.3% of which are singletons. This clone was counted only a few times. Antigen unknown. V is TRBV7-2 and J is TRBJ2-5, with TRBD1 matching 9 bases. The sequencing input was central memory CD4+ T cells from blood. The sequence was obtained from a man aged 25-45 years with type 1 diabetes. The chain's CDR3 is CASSLDTGGWETQYF. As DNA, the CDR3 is TGTGCCAGCAGCTTAGATACAGGGGGCTGGGAGACCCAGTACTTC.